This T cell receptor beta chain was identified during a study of T cell clonality in common variable immunodeficiency. Profiling relied on immunoSEQ multiplex PCR, and the TCRdb table lists in-frame clones only, not all of them. The sample includes around 60,000 clones, none of them occurring once. Overall study findings and caveats: Reportedly, TCR beta sequences from common variable immunodeficiency showed fewer deletions and N-nucleotide insertions.

This clone was seen many times. Antigen specificity is unknown. The DNA ends 3 residues before the CDR3 does, and the rest of the CDR3 is filled in from the germline J gene. Per germline, CDR1 LGHNA and CDR2 YNFKEQ. V dropped 5 bases and J dropped 3 bases, with 14 bases sitting between them. CDR3 length equals 14 residues. The sequence derives from a person aged 18 to 69 in good health. The specimen was peripheral blood mononuclear cells. The gene calls are TRBV4-2 and TRBJ2-7, with D maybe TRBD2 (6 bases). The CDR3 DNA, read in part, is TGTGCCAGCAGCGGAACTAGCTCCCGCTACGAG. Its protein product is CASSGTSSRYE. The full CDR3 reads CASSGTSSRYEQYF.